This T cell receptor beta chain was profiled in a study of cytotoxic CD8 clonotypes in ibrutinib-treated CLL. This clone was seen more than once but under ten times. The target antigen is unknown. Frozen PBMC stocks contributed around 1.9 micrograms of genomic DNA to the TCR beta libraries. Here immunoSEQ multiplex PCR was the method, and the copy in TCRdb shows in-frame clones only, minus some. The repertoire consists of 200,000 to 250,000 clones, with 70% to 75% occurring once and the leading ten covering about 6.2%. Regarding the study as a whole: Researchers report that baseline clonality outpaced age-matched healthy donors and tracked circulating CD8+ T-cell counts.

The V gene lost 5 bases and the J gene lost 6 bases, with 13 bases spanning the gap. CDR3 length equals 14 residues. Germline V gene lookup returns CDR1 SEHNR and CDR2 FQNEAQ (reference sequence). This TCR derives from a human donor with chronic lymphocytic leukemia. This material consisted of PBMCs, taken after 12 months of ibrutinib treatment. The chain has TRBV7-9 and TRBJ2-2, with D hard to call. The CDR3 sequence is CASSPSSGPGELFF. In nucleotides, the CDR3 is TGTGCCAGCAGCCCATCAAGTGGTCCCGGGGAGCTGTTTTTT.